This is a list of T cell receptor beta chains from one sample in a study of beta chain features in type 1 diabetes. Sequencing was performed with immunoSEQ multiplex PCR; in TCRdb, only in-frame clones are kept and a portion is missing. The profile covers over 90,000 clones, with 25% to 35% appearing a single time and more than 0.5% taken by the ten largest. Sequences were obtained from central memory CD4+ T cells from blood. All receptors come from a woman aged 18-30 years with type 1 diabetes. The CDR3 runs from the conserved cysteine through the conserved F or W. Fields, in order: D gene, J gene, V gene, clone size, CDR3 protein, CDR3 DNA. The D gene is left open where the match is weak. Rows give clone size only sometimes, using once, few, many, or a class for an expanded clone.

NA | TRBJ2-1 | TRBV4-1 | NA | CASSQEERRSEQFF | TGCGCCAGCAGCCAAGAAGAGCGTAGGAGTGAGCAGTTCTTC
NA | TRBJ1-3 | TRBV7-9 | NA | CASSPSGAGGNTIYF | TGTGCCAGCAGCCCGAGTGGGGCGGGGGGAAACACCATATATTTT
NA | TRBJ1-3 | TRBV6-5 | NA | CASSRTVSGNTIYF | TGTGCCAGCAGCCGAACAGTATCTGGAAACACCATATATTTT
TRBD1 | TRBJ2-2 | TRBV9 | NA | CASSAGQGAVRTTGELFF | TGTGCCAGCAGCGCGGGACAGGGGGCCGTTAGAACCACCGGGGAGCTGTTTTTT
TRBD2 | TRBJ2-1 | TRBV5-4 | few | CASSLARLAGAVNEQFF | TGTGCCAGCAGCCTAGCTCGACTAGCGGGAGCGGTCAATGAGCAGTTCTTC
NA | TRBJ2-1 | TRBV9 | NA | CASSPQGGEDNEQFF | TGTGCCAGCAGCCCCCAGGGCGGAGAAGACAATGAGCAGTTCTTC
TRBD1 | TRBJ1-2 | TRBV14 | once | CASSRDRGLGGYTF | TGTGCCAGCAGCCGGGACAGGGGATTGGGCGGCTACACCTTC
NA | TRBJ2-5 | TRBV7-9 | NA | CASSFWGDETQYF | TGTGCCAGCAGCTTCTGGGGGGATGAGACCCAGTACTTC
NA | TRBJ2-1 | TRBV21-1 | few | CASSKARTSGSVINEQFF | TGTGCCAGCAGCAAAGCCCGGACTAGCGGGAGCGTCATCAATGAGCAGTTCTTC
NA | TRBJ2-2 | TRBV7-2 | few | CASRGSRDTGELFF | TGTGCCAGCAGGGGAAGCAGGGACACCGGGGAGCTGTTTTTT
TRBD1 | TRBJ1-5 | TRBV6-1 | few | CASSEDRGQPQHF | TGTGCCAGCAGTGAAGACAGGGGGCAGCCCCAGCATTTT
TRBD1 | TRBJ2-1 | TRBV28 | few | CASKLTGTGDSGKQFF | TGTGCCAGCAAGCTAACCGGGACAGGGGACTCTGGAAAGCAGTTCTTC
NA | TRBJ2-5 | TRBV12-5 | NA | CASGQGRETQYF | TGTGCTAGTGGCCAGGGGAGAGAGACCCAGTACTTC
TRBD1 | TRBJ1-5 | TRBV27 | NA | CASSQDRNQPQHF | TGTGCCAGCAGTCAGGACAGGAATCAGCCCCAGCATTTT
NA | TRBJ1-5 | TRBV19 | NA | CASSIWAKTNQPQHF | TGTGCCAGTAGTATCTGGGCCAAGACCAATCAGCCCCAGCATTTT
NA | TRBJ1-2 | TRBV30 | few | CAWTQGGYGYTF | TGTGCCTGGACTCAAGGAGGCTATGGCTACACCTTC
NA | TRBJ2-5 | TRBV6-5 | few | CASTPRGGGRVTQYF | TGTGCCAGCACCCCAAGGGGAGGGGGACGTGTGACCCAGTACTTC
TRBD1 | TRBJ2-1 | TRBV19 | few | CASSIARDRGRNEQFF | TGTGCCAGTAGTATCGCCCGGGACAGGGGGCGAAATGAGCAGTTCTTC
TRBD1 | TRBJ2-5 | TRBV5-1 | few | CASSTGQSQETQYF | TGCGCCAGCAGCACGGGACAGAGCCAAGAGACCCAGTACTTC
TRBD2 | TRBJ2-1 | TRBV5-1 | few | CASSSGLDGESFGEQFF | TGCGCCAGCAGCTCCGGACTAGATGGGGAGAGTTTCGGTGAGCAGTTCTTC
TRBD1 | TRBJ1-2 | TRBV5-1 | NA | CASSSTGLESYGYTF | TGCGCCAGCAGCTCGACAGGGCTGGAAAGCTATGGCTACACCTTC
NA | TRBJ2-1 | TRBV7-6 | NA | CASSLRGDEQFF | TGTGCCAGCAGCTTACGGGGAGATGAGCAGTTCTTC
TRBD2 | TRBJ2-1 | TRBV18 | NA | CASSPNSGKSSYNEQFF | TGTGCCAGCTCACCTAATAGCGGGAAGAGCTCCTACAATGAGCAGTTCTTC
TRBD2 | TRBJ2-1 | TRBV7-2 | few | CASSLVWGGEQFF | TGTGCCAGCAGCTTAGTTTGGGGGGGAGAGCAGTTCTTC
TRBD1 | TRBJ1-2 | TRBV6-5 | NA | CACAGGYGYTF | TGTGCCTGCGCAGGGGGTTATGGCTACACCTTC
NA | TRBJ1-1 | TRBV4-3 | NA | CASSQDPGRNTEAFF | TGCGCCAGCAGCCAAGATCCAGGGCGAAACACTGAAGCTTTCTTT
NA | TRBJ2-1 | TRBV25-1 | NA | CATRPIWAPPSYNEQFF | TGTGCCACCAGACCGATTTGGGCTCCCCCCTCCTACAATGAGCAGTTCTTC
NA | TRBJ2-1 | TRBV5-1 | once | CASSRGVNLADYNEQFF | TGCGCCAGCAGCCGCGGAGTTAACCTAGCAGACTACAATGAGCAGTTCTTC
TRBD1 | TRBJ1-2 | TRBV18 | NA | CASSRQGSNYGYTF | TGTGCCAGCTCACGACAGGGGAGTAACTATGGCTACACCTTC
TRBD1 | TRBJ1-1 | TRBV25-1 | few | CASSESGGGNTEAFF | TGTGCCAGCAGTGAATCAGGGGGCGGAAACACTGAAGCTTTCTTT
TRBD1 | TRBJ1-2 | TRBV30 | NA | CAWSTGGGEAYGYTF | TGTGCCTGGAGCACAGGGGGAGGGGAGGCCTATGGCTACACCTTC
NA | TRBJ2-2 | TRBV19 | NA | CASSMDSGLATGELFF | TGTGCCAGTAGTATGGACTCGGGTCTGGCCACCGGGGAGCTGTTTTTT
TRBD1 | TRBJ2-5 | TRBV5-1 | NA | CASTRQGDQETQYF | TGCGCCAGCACCCGTCAGGGGGACCAAGAGACCCAGTACTTC
TRBD2 | TRBJ2-3 | TRBV11-2 | NA | CASSLGFAGGATDTQYF | TGTGCCAGCAGCTTAGGGTTTGCGGGAGGGGCCACAGATACGCAGTATTTT
TRBD2 | TRBJ2-3 | TRBV6-1 | NA | CASSEGWTSGSTDTQYF | TGTGCCAGCAGTGAAGGATGGACTAGCGGGAGCACAGATACGCAGTATTTT